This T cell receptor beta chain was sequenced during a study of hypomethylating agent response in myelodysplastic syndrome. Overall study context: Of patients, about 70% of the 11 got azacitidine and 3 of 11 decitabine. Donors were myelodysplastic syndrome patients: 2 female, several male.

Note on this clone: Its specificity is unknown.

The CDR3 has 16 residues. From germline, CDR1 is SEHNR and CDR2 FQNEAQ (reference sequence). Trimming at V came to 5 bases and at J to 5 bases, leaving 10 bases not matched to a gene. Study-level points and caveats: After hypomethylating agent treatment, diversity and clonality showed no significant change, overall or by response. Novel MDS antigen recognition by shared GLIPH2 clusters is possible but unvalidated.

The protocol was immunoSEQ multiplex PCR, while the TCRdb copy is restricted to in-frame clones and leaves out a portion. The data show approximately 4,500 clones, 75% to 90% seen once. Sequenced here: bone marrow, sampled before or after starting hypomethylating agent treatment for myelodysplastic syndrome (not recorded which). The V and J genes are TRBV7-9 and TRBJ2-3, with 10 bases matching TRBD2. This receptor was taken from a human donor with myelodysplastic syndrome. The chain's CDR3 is CASSANAAGGLDTQYF. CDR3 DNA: TGTGCCAGCAGCGCCAATGCAGCGGGGGGGTTAGATACGCAGTATTTT.